This T cell receptor (beta chain) was sequenced in a study of blood T cell repertoires in COVID-19. The wider study: Acute and convalescent COVID-19 samples came from the United States, Italy and Spain. The analysed material was cDNA or gDNA that came from T cells, B-cell-depleted T cells, or PBMCs.

Germline values: CDR1 LNHDA, CDR2 SQIVND (reference sequence). The CDR3 contains 15 residues. With V trimmed by 3 bases and J by 9 bases, 8 bases remained unmatched. In the study's own analysis: Quantification of nucleated cells was approximated via reference gene primer amplification. This table comes from immunoSEQ multiplex PCR, and its TCRdb copy is limited to in-frame clones, with some not included. V and J calls and clone size come straight from that table; D and trimming were deduced from the DNA. The sample carries around 100,000 clones, about 91% recorded once. The specimen sequenced was peripheral blood. This chain links TRBV19 with TRBJ2-1, with 10 bases matching TRBD2. The origin of this receptor is a human donor in a cohort sampled during active COVID-19. CDR3 nucleotide sequence: TGTGCCAGTAGTATCTTGTCTAGCGGGAGTGGTGAGCAGTTCTTC. Translated: CASSILSSGSGEQFF.